Each of the 20 T cell receptor beta chains below was sequenced from the same sample in a study of identical twins. TCRdb reprocessed the 5' RACE reads via MiXCR and lists one record per CDR3 protein. The sample includes about 900,000 distinct CDR3 sequences, 9% to 15% of them seen just once. These data also formed part of another study, on yellow fever vaccine responses in identical twins.

Material: PBMCs. The receptor set was obtained from a woman in her late teens or twenties in good health.

This clonotype was picked up many times. The chain recombines TRBV5-5 with TRBJ1-4; possible D gene TRBD1, 5 bases. V lost 2 bases and J lost 4, with 9 bases in between. The CDR3 sequence is 14 residues long. Germline V gives CDR1 SGHKS, CDR2 YYEKEE (reference sequence). The CDR3 reads CASSFGTDNEKLFF. CDR3 DNA: TGTGCCAGCAGCTTCGGGACGGATAATGAAAAACTGTTTTTT.

The chain has TRBV11-2 and TRBJ2-3; D is unresolved. Per the germline V gene, CDR1 is SGHAT and CDR2 is FQNNGV. The CDR3 runs to 11 residues. The germline V and J ends were trimmed by 4 bases and 15 bases, with 14 bases remaining between them. CDR3 nucleotides: TGTGCCAGCAGCTCCCGTTACGCATTCTATTTT. Its protein product is CASSSRYAFYF. Supplemented by reference TRBV11-2 and TRBJ2-3, the full variable domain reads EAGVAQSPRYKIIEKRQSVAFWCNPISGHATLYWYQQILGQGPKLLIQFQNNGVVDDSQLPKDRFSAERLKGVDSTLKIQPAKLEDSAVYLCASSSRYAFYFGPGTRLTVL.

The chain employs TRBV6-5 and TRBJ2-2; D might be TRBD1 or TRBD2, each matching 5 bases. V gave up 0 bases and J gave up 5 bases, with 16 bases separating them. Germline values: CDR1 MNHEY, CDR2 SVGAGI. This CDR3 spans 17 amino acids. CDR3 amino acids: CASSYSRRGAGTGELFF. In DNA form, the CDR3 reads TGTGCCAGCAGTTACTCTCGGCGAGGGGCCGGGACCGGGGAGCTGTTTTTT.

CDR3 nucleotides: TGCGCCAGCACCCGAGGACGGAGCACAGATACGCAGTATTTT. The encoded protein is CASTRGRSTDTQYF. The chain couples TRBV5-1 to TRBJ2-3; D remains unclear. Germline CDR1 reads SGHRS; CDR2 reads YFSETQ. CDR3 length: 14 residues. V gave up 6 bases and J gave up 0 bases, with 11 bases separating them.

This clonotype was counted ten times or more. V and J are TRBV20-1 and TRBJ2-1; possible D gene TRBD2, 6 bases. Trimming pared 1 base from V and 3 bases from J, leaving 10 bases between. In germline, CDR1 is DFQATT, CDR2 SNEGSKA (reference sequence). The CDR3 sequence is 14 residues long. CDR3: CSARGGGIYNEQFF. The CDR3 bases are TGCAGTGCTAGAGGAGGCGGGATCTACAATGAGCAGTTCTTC.

The sample holds a few counts of this clonotype. The rearrangement uses TRBV9 and TRBJ2-4; a weak D match, TRBD2 (5 bases). The V end lost 0 bases, the J end lost 7 bases, and 11 bases lay between the germline ends. The CDR3 runs to 14 residues. Germline values: CDR1 SGDLS, CDR2 YYNGEE. CDR3 residues: CASSVDFPGNIQYF. CDR3 bases: TGTGCCAGCAGCGTAGACTTCCCGGGGAACATTCAGTACTTC. Full variable domain (rest looked up from reference TRBV9 and TRBJ2-4): DSGVTQTPKHLITATGQRVTLRCSPRSGDLSVYWYQQSLDQGLQFLIQYYNGEERAKGNILERFSAQQFPDLHSELNLSSLELGDSALYFCASSVDFPGNIQYFGAGTRLSVL.

This clonotype was detected only a few times. This chain links TRBV13 with TRBJ2-2; no reliable D call. Germline V gene sequence: CDR1 PRHDT, CDR2 FYEKMQ (reference sequence). This CDR3 is built from 15 residues. Trimming cost V 3 bases and J 3 bases, with 11 bases left between them. The CDR3 sequence is CASSLDRVDTGELFF. The CDR3 DNA is TGTGCCAGCAGCTTGGACCGGGTGGACACCGGGGAGCTGTTTTTT.

This clonotype was found a few times. The chain employs TRBV7-2 and TRBJ1-1, with D maybe TRBD1 (6 bases). Germline V lookup: CDR1 SGHTA, CDR2 FQGNSA. This CDR3 comprises 15 residues. V lost 2 bases and J 6 bases, leaving 16 bases between the germline ends. For the CDR3, the DNA is TGTGCCAGCAGCTTACAGGCAGGGGCTTCGGCTGAAGCTTTCTTT. Its protein product is CASSLQAGASAEAFF.

This clonotype was counted a few times. The J gene is TRBJ2-3, the V gene TRBV20-1; 12 bases are a match to TRBD2. Germline CDR1 reads DFQATT; CDR2 reads SNEGSKA (reference sequence). The CDR3 extends over 16 amino acids. The V and J ends lost 1 base and 2 bases, in that order; junction bases with no gene match: 4. The CDR3 sequence: CSARGGLAGNTDTQYF. The CDR3 DNA reads TGCAGTGCTAGAGGAGGACTAGCGGGAAACACAGATACGCAGTATTTT.

At least ten counts were recorded for this clonotype. J is TRBJ2-2 and V is TRBV5-1, with D uncertain. The ends were cut back, 7 bases at V and 4 bases at J, with 11 bases in the middle. Germline assignment: CDR1 SGHRS and CDR2 YFSETQ. The CDR3 has 13 amino acids. The CDR3 nucleotides read TGCGCCAGCCCGGCCGAGGCCACCGGGGAGCTGTTTTTT. Protein sequence: CASPAEATGELFF.

This clonotype has more than one count but fewer than ten. CDR3 in amino acids: CASSWGDSSSTDTQYF. The CDR3 nucleotides read TGTGCCAGCAGCTGGGGGGACAGTTCTAGCACAGATACGCAGTATTTT. The chain employs TRBV7-9 and TRBJ2-3; a weak D match, TRBD1 (7 bases). Germline CDR1 SEHNR, CDR2 FQNEAQ (reference sequence). Between the trimmed V and J ends, which lost 4 bases and 0 bases, there was a span of 14 bases. The CDR3 totals 16 residues.

There are a few counts of this clonotype. This chain uses TRBV12-3 or TRBV12-4 with TRBJ2-1, with D tentatively TRBD1 (5 bases). Trimming removed 2 bases from V and 10 bases from J, with 18 bases in between. This CDR3 has 15 amino acids. The CDR3 nucleotides read TGTGCCAGCAGTTTAAGTACGTCCCGAGCAGGGGAGCAGTTCTTC. This gives the protein CASSLSTSRAGEQFF.

This rearrangement joins TRBV19 to TRBJ2-2, with 12 bases that match TRBD1. This CDR3 contains 16 residues. The germline V gene encodes CDR1 LNHDA and CDR2 SQIVND (reference sequence). Losses at the gene ends were 3 bases for V and 6 bases for J; bases not matched to a gene: 5. The CDR3: CASSMRGQGAAGELFF. The CDR3 nucleotides are TGTGCCAGTAGTATGCGGGGACAGGGGGCGGCCGGGGAGCTGTTTTTT.

The chain recombines TRBV11-3 with TRBJ1-2; D remains ambiguous. CDR3 length: 18 amino acids. V was clipped by 0 bases and J by 0 bases, with 17 bases between them. The germline gives CDR1 SGHNT, CDR2 YENEEA. As DNA, the CDR3 is TGTGCCAGCAGCTTAGATTACGGTGTTGCAAGGACTAACTATGGCTACACCTTC. This encodes CASSLDYGVARTNYGYTF.

This clonotype showed up just a few times. V is TRBV4-1 and J is TRBJ1-1; D gene uncertain. The CDR3 consists of 13 residues. Trimming removed 0 bases from V and 1 base from J, with 3 bases in between. Germline CDR1 is MGHRA and CDR2 is YSYEKL. The CDR3 DNA sequence: TGCGCCAGCAGCCAAGACCCGAACACTGAAGCTTTCTTT. Residues: CASSQDPNTEAFF.

This clonotype was seen only a few times. The J gene is TRBJ1-6, the V gene TRBV6-1; the D is unclear. V lost 8 bases to trimming and J lost 2 bases, with 7 bases between them. Per the germline V gene, CDR1 is MNHNS and CDR2 is SASEGT. The CDR3 length is 13 residues. The CDR3 coding sequence is TGTGCCAGCCGCGGGACCTATAATTCACCCCTCCACTTT. It encodes CASRGTYNSPLHF.

The CDR3 sequence is CASSIGGTVPYNEQFF. The CDR3 DNA follows: TGTGCCAGCAGCATCGGGGGGACAGTTCCCTACAATGAGCAGTTCTTC. This chain joins TRBV7-3 and TRBJ2-1, with D possibly being TRBD1 or TRBD2 (7 bases each). CDR3 length: 16 amino acids. V dropped 5 bases and J dropped 2 bases, with 16 bases sitting between them. Germline V lookup: CDR1 SGHTA, CDR2 FQGTGA.

The rearrangement uses TRBV7-9 and TRBJ2-7, with D possibly matching TRBD1 (6 bases). The CDR3 consists of 13 residues. V dropped 5 bases and J dropped 4 bases, with 12 bases sitting between them. From germline, CDR1 is SEHNR and CDR2 FQNEAQ (reference sequence). The CDR3 sequence: CASSELGGYEQYF. DNA for the CDR3: TGTGCCAGCAGCGAACTAGGGGGATACGAGCAGTACTTC.

The table lists this clonotype with many counts. The rearrangement links TRBV7-6 to TRBJ1-1, with D unclear. The CDR3 extends over 14 amino acids. Germline CDR1 and CDR2: SGHVS and FNYEAQ. V lost 1 base to trimming and J lost 1 base, with 7 bases between them. The CDR3, as DNA: TGTGCCAGCAGCTTAGGGGTTTCGAACACTGAAGCTTTCTTT. This encodes CASSLGVSNTEAFF.

The J gene is TRBJ2-7, the V gene TRBV20-1; D may be TRBD1 (6 bases). Germline V lookup: CDR1 DFQATT, CDR2 SNEGSKA (reference sequence). The ends were cut back, 5 bases at V and 3 bases at J, with 14 bases in the middle. This CDR3 has 13 amino acids. The CDR3 bases are TGCAGTGCTGCCGACAGGCTCCTCTACGAGCAGTACTTC. Amino acids: CSAADRLLYEQYF.